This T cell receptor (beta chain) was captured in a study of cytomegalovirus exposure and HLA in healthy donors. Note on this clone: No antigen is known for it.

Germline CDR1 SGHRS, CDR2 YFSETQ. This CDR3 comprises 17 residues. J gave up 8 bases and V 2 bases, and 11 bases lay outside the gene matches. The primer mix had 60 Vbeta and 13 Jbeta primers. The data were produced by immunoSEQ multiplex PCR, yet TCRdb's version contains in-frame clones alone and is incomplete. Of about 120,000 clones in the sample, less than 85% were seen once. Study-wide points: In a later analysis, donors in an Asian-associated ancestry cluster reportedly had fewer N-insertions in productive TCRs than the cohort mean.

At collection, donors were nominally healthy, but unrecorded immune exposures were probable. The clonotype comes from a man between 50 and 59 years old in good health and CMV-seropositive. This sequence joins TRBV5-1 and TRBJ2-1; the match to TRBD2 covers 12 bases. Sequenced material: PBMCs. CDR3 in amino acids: CASSFSSGRAIAYEQFF. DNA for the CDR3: TGCGCCAGCAGCTTTTCTAGCGGGAGGGCTATCGCCTATGAGCAGTTCTTC.